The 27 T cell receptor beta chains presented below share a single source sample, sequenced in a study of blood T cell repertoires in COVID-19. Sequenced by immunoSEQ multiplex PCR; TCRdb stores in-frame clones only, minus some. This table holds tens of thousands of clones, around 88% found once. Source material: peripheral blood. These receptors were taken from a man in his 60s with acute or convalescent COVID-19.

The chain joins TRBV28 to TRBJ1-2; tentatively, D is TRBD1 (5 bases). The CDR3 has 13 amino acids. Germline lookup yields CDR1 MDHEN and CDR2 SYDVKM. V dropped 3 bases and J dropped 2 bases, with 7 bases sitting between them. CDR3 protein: CASSLEGNYGYTF. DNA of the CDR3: TGTGCCAGCAGTTTGGAGGGGAACTATGGCTACACCTTC.

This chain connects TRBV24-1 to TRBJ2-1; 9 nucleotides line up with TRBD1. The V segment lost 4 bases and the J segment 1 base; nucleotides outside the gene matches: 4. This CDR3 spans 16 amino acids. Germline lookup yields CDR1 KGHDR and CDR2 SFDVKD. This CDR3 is CATSDADRGSYNEQFF. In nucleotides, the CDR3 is TGTGCCACCAGTGACGCAGACAGGGGGTCCTACAATGAGCAGTTCTTC.

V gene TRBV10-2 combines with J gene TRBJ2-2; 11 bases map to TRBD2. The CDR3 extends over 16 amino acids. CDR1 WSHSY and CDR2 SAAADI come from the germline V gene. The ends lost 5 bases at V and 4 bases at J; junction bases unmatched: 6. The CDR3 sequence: CASSKTSGAGTGELFF. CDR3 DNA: TGCGCCAGCAGTAAGACTAGCGGGGCGGGCACCGGGGAGCTGTTTTTT.

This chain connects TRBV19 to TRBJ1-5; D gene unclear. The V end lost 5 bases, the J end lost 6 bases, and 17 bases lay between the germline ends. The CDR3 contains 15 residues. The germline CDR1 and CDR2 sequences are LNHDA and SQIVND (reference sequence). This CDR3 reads CASSLTTLSAQPQHF. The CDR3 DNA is TGTGCCAGTAGTTTAACGACTCTCTCAGCTCAGCCCCAGCATTTT.

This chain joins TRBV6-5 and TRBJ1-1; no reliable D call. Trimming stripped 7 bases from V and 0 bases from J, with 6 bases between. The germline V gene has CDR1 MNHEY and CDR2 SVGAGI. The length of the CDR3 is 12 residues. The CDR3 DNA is TGTGCCAGCACCGTTATGAACACTGAAGCTTTCTTT. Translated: CASTVMNTEAFF.

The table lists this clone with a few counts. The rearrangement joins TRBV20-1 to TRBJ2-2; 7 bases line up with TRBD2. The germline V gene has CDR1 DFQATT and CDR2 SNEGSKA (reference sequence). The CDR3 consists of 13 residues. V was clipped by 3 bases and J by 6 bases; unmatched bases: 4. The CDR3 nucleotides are TGCAGTGCTAGTCGGGACTACGCCGGGGAGCTGTTTTTT. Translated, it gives CSASRDYAGELFF.

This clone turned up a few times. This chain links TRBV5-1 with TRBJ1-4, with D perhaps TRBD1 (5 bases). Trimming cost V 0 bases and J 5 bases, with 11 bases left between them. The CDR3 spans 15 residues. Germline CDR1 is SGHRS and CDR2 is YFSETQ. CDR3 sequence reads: CASSLAPQGNEKLFF. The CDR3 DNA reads TGCGCCAGCAGCTTGGCCCCCCAGGGAAATGAAAAACTGTTTTTT.

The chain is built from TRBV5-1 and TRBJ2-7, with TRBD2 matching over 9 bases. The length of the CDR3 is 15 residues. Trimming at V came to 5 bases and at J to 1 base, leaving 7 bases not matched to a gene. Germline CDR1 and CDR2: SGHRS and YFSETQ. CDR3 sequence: CASSAGGGGSYEQYF. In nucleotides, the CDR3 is TGCGCCAGCAGTGCTGGCGGGGGGGGATCCTACGAGCAGTACTTC.

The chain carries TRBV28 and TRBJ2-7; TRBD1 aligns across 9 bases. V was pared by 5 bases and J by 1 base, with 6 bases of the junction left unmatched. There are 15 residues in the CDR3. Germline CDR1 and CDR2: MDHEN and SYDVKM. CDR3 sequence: CASSTGQGNSYEQYF. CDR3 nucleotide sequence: TGTGCCAGCAGTACCGGACAGGGGAATTCCTACGAGCAGTACTTC.

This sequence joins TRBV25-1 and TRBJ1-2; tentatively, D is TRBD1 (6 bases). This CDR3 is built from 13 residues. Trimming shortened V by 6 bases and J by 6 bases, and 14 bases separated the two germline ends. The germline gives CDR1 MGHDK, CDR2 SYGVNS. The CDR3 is CASRDSQGNGYTF. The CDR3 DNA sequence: TGTGCCAGCAGAGACTCCCAGGGGAATGGCTACACCTTC.

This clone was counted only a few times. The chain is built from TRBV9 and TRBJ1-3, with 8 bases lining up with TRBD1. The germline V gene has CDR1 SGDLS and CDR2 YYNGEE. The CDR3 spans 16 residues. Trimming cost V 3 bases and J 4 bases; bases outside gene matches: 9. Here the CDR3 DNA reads TGTGCCAGCAGCGCCCTAGGACAGGGCAGGGGAAACACCATATATTTT. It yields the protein CASSALGQGRGNTIYF.

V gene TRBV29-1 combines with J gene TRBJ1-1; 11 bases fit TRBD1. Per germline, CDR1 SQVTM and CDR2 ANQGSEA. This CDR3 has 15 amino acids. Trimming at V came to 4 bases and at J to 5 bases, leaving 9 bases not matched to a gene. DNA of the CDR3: TGCAGCGTTGTCAACCCGGGACAGGGGGAAACTGAAGCTTTCTTT. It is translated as CSVVNPGQGETEAFF. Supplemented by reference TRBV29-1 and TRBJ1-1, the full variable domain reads SAVISQKPSRDICQRGTSLTIQCQVDSQVTMMFWYRQQPGQSLTLIATANQGSEATYESGFVIDKFPISRPNLTFSTLTVSNMSPEDSSIYLCSVVNPGQGETEAFFGQGTRLTVV.

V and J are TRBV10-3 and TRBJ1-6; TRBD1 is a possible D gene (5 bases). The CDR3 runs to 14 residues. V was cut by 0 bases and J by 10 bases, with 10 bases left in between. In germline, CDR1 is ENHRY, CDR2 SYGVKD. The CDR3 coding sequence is TGTGCCATCAGTGAGTCCGCAGGGAAATCACCCCTCCACTTT. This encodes CAISESAGKSPLHF.

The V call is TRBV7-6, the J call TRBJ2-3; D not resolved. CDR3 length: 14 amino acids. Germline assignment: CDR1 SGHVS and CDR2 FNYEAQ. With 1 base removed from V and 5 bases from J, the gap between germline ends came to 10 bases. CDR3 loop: CASSLGPPKDTQYF. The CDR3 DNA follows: TGTGCCAGCAGCTTAGGGCCTCCGAAAGATACGCAGTATTTT.

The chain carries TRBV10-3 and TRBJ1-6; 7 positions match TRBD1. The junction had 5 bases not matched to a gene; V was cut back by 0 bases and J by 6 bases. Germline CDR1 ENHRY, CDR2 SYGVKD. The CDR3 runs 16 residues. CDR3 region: CAISESMQGGNSPLHF. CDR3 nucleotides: TGTGCCATCAGTGAGTCGATGCAGGGGGGTAATTCACCCCTCCACTTT.

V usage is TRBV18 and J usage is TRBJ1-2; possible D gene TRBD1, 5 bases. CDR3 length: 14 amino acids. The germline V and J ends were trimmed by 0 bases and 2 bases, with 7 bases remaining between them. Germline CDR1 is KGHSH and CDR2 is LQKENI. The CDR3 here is CASSPPAGNYGYTF. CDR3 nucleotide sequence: TGTGCCAGCTCACCACCGGCAGGGAACTATGGCTACACCTTC.

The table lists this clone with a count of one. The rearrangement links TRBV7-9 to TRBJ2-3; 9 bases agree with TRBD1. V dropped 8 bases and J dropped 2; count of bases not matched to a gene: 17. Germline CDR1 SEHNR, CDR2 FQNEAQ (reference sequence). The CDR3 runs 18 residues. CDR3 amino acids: CASREQNRDRAYTDTQYF. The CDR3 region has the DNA TGTGCCAGCCGAGAACAGAACCGGGACAGGGCTTACACAGATACGCAGTATTTT.

The CDR3 region has the DNA TGTGCCAGCAGCTTACAGCACCGCACCCGGGTCGGGAGGGGCAACTATGGCTACACCTTC. Its translation is CASSLQHRTRVGRGNYGYTF. The chain employs TRBV7-8 and TRBJ1-2; D is perhaps TRBD1 (5 bases). CDR3 size: 20 residues. V lost 2 bases, J lost 2 bases, and 27 bases lay in between. The germline CDR1 and CDR2 sequences are SGHVS and FQNEAQ.

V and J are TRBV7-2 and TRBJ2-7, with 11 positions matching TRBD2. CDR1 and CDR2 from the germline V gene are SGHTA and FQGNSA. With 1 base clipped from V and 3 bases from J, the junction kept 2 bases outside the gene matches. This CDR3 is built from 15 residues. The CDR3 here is CASSLGLAGGYEQYF. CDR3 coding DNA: TGTGCCAGCAGCTTAGGGCTAGCGGGGGGCTACGAGCAGTACTTC.

CDR3 nucleotide sequence: TGTGCCAGCAGTATCTTGGCGGGGCGTATATCTGGAAACACCATATATTTT. Amino acid sequence: CASSILAGRISGNTIYF. The chain carries TRBV6-2 or TRBV6-3 and TRBJ1-3, with D perhaps matching TRBD1 (5 bases). Trimming removed 5 bases at V and 1 base at J, with 18 bases between. This CDR3 region has 17 residues. Germline CDR1 and CDR2: MNHEY and SVGEGT.

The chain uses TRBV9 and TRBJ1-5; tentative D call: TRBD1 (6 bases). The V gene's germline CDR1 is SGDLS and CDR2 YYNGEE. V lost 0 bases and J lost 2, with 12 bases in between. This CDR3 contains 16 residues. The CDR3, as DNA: TGTGCCAGCAGCGTAGGTGGGGGCGTCCGCAATCAGCCCCAGCATTTT. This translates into CASSVGGGVRNQPQHF.

The CDR3 here is CASTPGGTGHEKLFF. CDR3 in DNA: TGTGCCAGCACCCCGGGTGGGACAGGGCATGAAAAACTGTTTTTT. The V gene is TRBV4-2, the J gene TRBJ1-4, with 9 bases fitting TRBD1. The V and J ends lost 7 bases and 6 bases, in that order; junction bases with no gene match: 9. The CDR3 has 15 amino acids. Germline V gene lookup returns CDR1 LGHNA and CDR2 YNFKEQ.

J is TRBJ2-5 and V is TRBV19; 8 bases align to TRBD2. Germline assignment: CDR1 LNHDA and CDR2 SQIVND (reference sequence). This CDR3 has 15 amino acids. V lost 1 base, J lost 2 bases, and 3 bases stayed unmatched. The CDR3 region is CASSIATSGQETQYF. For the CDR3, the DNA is TGTGCCAGTAGTATAGCAACTAGCGGACAAGAGACCCAGTACTTC.

CDR3 nucleotides: TGTGCCAGCTCACCACGGGAGGGTACCTACAATGAGCAGTTCTTC. Amino acids: CASSPREGTYNEQFF. This chain links TRBV18 with TRBJ2-1; 7 nucleotides line up with TRBD2. This CDR3 is 15 amino acids long. Per germline, CDR1 KGHSH and CDR2 LQKENI. Losses at the gene ends were 1 base for V and 2 bases for J; bases not matched to a gene: 2.

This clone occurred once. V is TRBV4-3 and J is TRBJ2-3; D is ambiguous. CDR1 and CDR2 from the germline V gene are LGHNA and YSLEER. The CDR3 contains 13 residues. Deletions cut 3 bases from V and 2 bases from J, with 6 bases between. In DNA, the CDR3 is TGCGCCAGCAGCCAGACTCCCACAGATACGCAGTATTTT. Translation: CASSQTPTDTQYF.

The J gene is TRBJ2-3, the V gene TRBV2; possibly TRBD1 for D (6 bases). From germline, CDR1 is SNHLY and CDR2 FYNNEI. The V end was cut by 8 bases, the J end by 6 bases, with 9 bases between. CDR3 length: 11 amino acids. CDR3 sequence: CASARGDTQYF. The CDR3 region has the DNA TGTGCCAGCGCAAGGGGGGATACGCAGTATTTT.

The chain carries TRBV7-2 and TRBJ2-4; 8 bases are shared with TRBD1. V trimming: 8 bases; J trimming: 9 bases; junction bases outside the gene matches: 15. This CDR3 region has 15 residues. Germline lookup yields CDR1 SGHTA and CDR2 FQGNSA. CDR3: CASLPGPGGTGIQYF. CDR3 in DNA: TGTGCCAGCCTCCCAGGCCCAGGGGGCACGGGCATTCAGTACTTC.